This passage covers 21 T cell receptor beta chains from one sample sequenced in a study of tumor-infiltrating lymphocytes in primary liver carcinoma. A primer in the constant region served to generate TCR beta cDNA from 450 to 600 ng of total RNA. Three nested multiplex PCR rounds, a slightly modified ARM-PCR method, built the TCR beta libraries. Investigators reported that the first two PCR rounds, at around 9 cycles each, used TRBV1-TRBV30 forward primers with a C-beta reverse primer. TCRdb ran MiXCR on the multiplex PCR reads and lists one entry per CDR3 protein. The sample contains about 320,000 distinct CDR3 sequences, less than 75% of which appear only once. Germline DNA was also extracted, and blood RNA was taken from unsorted whole blood. The sample comprised peripheral blood. All receptors come from a man aged 40-55 years with primary liver carcinoma and hepatitis B virus infection.

The rearrangement joins TRBV5-1 to TRBJ2-7; 9 nucleotides agree with TRBD1. Unmatched junction bases numbered 5, after V lost 5 bases and J lost 5 bases. The CDR3 is made up of 13 amino acids. CDR1 is SGHRS, CDR2 YFSETQ, per germline. DNA of the CDR3: TGCGCCAGCAGTCCTACAGGGGGCGACGAGCAGTACTTC. Amino acid sequence: CASSPTGGDEQYF.

There are many counts of this clonotype. The chain uses TRBV10-3 and TRBJ1-1; a weak D match, TRBD1 (6 bases). Germline V lookup: CDR1 ENHRY, CDR2 SYGVKD. V was shortened by 6 bases and J by 0 bases, with 8 bases between the two germline ends. The length of the CDR3 is 13 residues. DNA for the CDR3: TGTGCCATCAGGGACAGTCTGAACACTGAAGCTTTCTTT. This translates into CAIRDSLNTEAFF.

The chain has TRBV7-2 and TRBJ1-5; D is uncertain. Germline CDR1 is SGHTA and CDR2 is FQGNSA. This CDR3 is 13 amino acids long. V was trimmed by 3 bases and J by 7 bases, leaving 10 bases between them. CDR3 DNA sequence: TGTGCCAGCAGCTTTAGCGGCGAGCAGCCCCAGCATTTT. Its protein is CASSFSGEQPQHF.

About this clonotype itself: A much larger clone differs by one base, so this may be a read error. The CDR3 DNA is TGTGCCAGCAGTTTCCGACTAGCGAGTAACACCTGGGAGCTGTTTTTT. This translates into CASSFRLASNTWELFF. V usage is TRBV6-5 and J usage is TRBJ2-2; 8 bases are shared with TRBD2. Per germline, CDR1 MNHEY and CDR2 SVGAGI. The CDR3 consists of 16 residues.

Note on this clonotype: Possible read error: a much larger clone is one base away. V usage is TRBV6-2 or TRBV6-3 and J usage is TRBJ2-1; D is possibly TRBD1 or TRBD2 (5 bases each). The CDR3 covers 16 residues. The V end lost 6 bases, the J end lost 7 bases, and 22 bases lay between the germline ends. Germline assignment: CDR1 MNHEY and CDR2 SVGEGT. CDR3 sequence reads: CASRGPSRVTGNEQFF. As DNA, the CDR3 is TGTGCCAGCAGGGGACCTAGCCGGGTGACGGGTAATGAGCAGTTCTTC.

The chain joins TRBV14 to TRBJ2-3, with 9 bases matching TRBD2. The CDR3 runs 15 residues. Germline CDR1 and CDR2: SGHDN and FVKESK. Trimming took 3 bases from V and 4 from J; bases not matched to a gene: 5. In DNA, the CDR3 is TGTGCCAGCAGCCACAGTAGCGGGAGCGCAGATACGCAGTATTTT. Its translation is CASSHSSGSADTQYF.

Ten or more counts support this clonotype. The J gene is TRBJ2-3, the V gene TRBV6-1; 10 bases fit TRBD1. Germline CDR1 reads MNHNS; CDR2 reads SASEGT. The CDR3 length is 15 residues. The V and J ends lost 6 bases and 5 bases, in that order; junction bases with no gene match: 8. The CDR3 sequence is CASRDDRGPGDTQYF. The CDR3 DNA is TGTGCCAGCAGAGACGACAGGGGGCCGGGAGATACGCAGTATTTT.

Concerning this clonotype: Germline and junction disagree at one end, which may indicate a read error. The chain joins TRBV4-3 to TRBJ2-5, with TRBD1 identical over 11 bases. The CDR3 is 16 amino acids. In germline, CDR1 is LGHNA, CDR2 YSLEER. The CDR3 DNA reads as TGCGTCAGCAGCCAAGCAGGGACAGGGGGACGGGAGACCCAGTACTTC. It translates to CVSSQAGTGGRETQYF.

This clonotype is medium-sized in the sample. The gene calls are TRBV29-1 and TRBJ2-3; no clear D. The CDR3 is 14 residues long. With 6 bases removed from V and 7 bases from J, the gap between germline ends came to 20 bases. Germline values: CDR1 SQVTM, CDR2 ANQGSEA. The CDR3 region has the DNA TGCAGCGTCGGAACCCGGCAGGTACAAAATACGCAGTATTTT. This encodes CSVGTRQVQNTQYF.

Remarks on this clonotype: Mismatch with germline at one junction end may stem from a read error. This chain joins TRBV28 and TRBJ2-1; D call uncertain. The germline V gene encodes CDR1 MDHEN and CDR2 SYDVKM. This CDR3 has 12 residues. The CDR3 DNA follows: TGTGCCGGCAGTTCCCGATCCAATGAGCAGTTCTTC. Translated, it gives CAGSSRSNEQFF.

This clonotype occurred many times. The chain combines TRBV5-1 with TRBJ2-1; 12 bases line up with TRBD2. Germline V CDR1 and CDR2: SGHRS, YFSETQ. Losses at the gene ends were 4 bases for V and 5 bases for J; bases not matched to a gene: 4. The CDR3 runs to 15 residues. The CDR3 DNA sequence: TGCGCCAGCAGCGCGACTAGCGGGAGCCACAATGAGCAGTTCTTC. Its protein product is CASSATSGSHNEQFF.

Of note for this clonotype: A read error may account for a junction end that differs from germline. The chain employs TRBV6-5 and TRBJ1-2, with D possibly TRBD1 on 6 matching bases. This CDR3 contains 12 residues. Per the germline V gene, CDR1 is MNHEY and CDR2 is SVGAGI. Written as DNA, the CDR3 is TGTACCAGCAGTCCGGACAGTAAGGGCTACACCTTC. Its protein product is CTSSPDSKGYTF.

As for this clonotype: A single base separates this from a much larger clone, so it may be a read error. In DNA, the CDR3 is TGTGCCAGCAGTTTAGGTGGGGCTAGCTGGAGGATAGATACGCAGTATTTT. It specifies CASSLGGASWRIDTQYF. This chain connects TRBV28 to TRBJ2-3; either TRBD1 or TRBD2 may supply D (5 bases each). The V gene lost 2 bases and the J gene lost 5 bases, with 20 bases spanning the gap. Germline loops: CDR1 MDHEN, CDR2 SYDVKM. The CDR3 has 17 residues.

At least ten counts were recorded for this clonotype. The CDR3 region is CASSEQGTDTQYF. The CDR3 coding sequence is TGTGCCAGCAGTGAACAGGGCACAGATACGCAGTATTTT. The gene calls are TRBV6-1 and TRBJ2-3; D remains unclear. CDR3 length: 13 amino acids. Germline lookup yields CDR1 MNHNS and CDR2 SASEGT. Trimming left V 2 bases short and J 1 base short, with 4 bases between.

Points on this clonotype: A much more abundant neighbour one base away suggests this may be a read error. The genes are TRBV6-2 or TRBV6-3 and TRBJ1-1; D not certain. This CDR3 has 12 amino acids. The germline CDR1 and CDR2 sequences are MNHEY and SVGEGT. The CDR3 is CASSPRPRVASF. CDR3 sequence (DNA): TGTGCCAGCAGCCCACGGCCGAGGGTGGCTTCCTTT.

With regard to this clonotype: Since the CDR3 does not end with the conserved phenylalanine or tryptophan, this likely comes from a read error. The chain has TRBV4-1 and TRBJ2-5; 8 positions match TRBD1. The CDR3 has 13 amino acids. The V gene end was trimmed by 4 bases and the J gene end by 5 bases; junction bases not matched to a gene: 3. Looked up from germline, CDR1 is MGHRA and CDR2 is YSYEKL. For the CDR3, the DNA is TGCGCCAGCAGCCGCGGGACAGGTGAGACCCAGTACTTA. Its translation: CASSRGTGETQYL.

V usage is TRBV4-1 and J usage is TRBJ2-7; 10 nucleotides line up with TRBD2. The CDR3 has 16 amino acids. Germline CDR1 reads MGHRA; CDR2 reads YSYEKL. J gave up 0 bases and V 2 bases, and 4 bases lay outside the gene matches. The CDR3 nucleotides are TGCGCCAGCAGCCAATTCTCTAGCGGGAGCTCCTACGAGCAGTACTTC. This translates into CASSQFSSGSSYEQYF.

About this clonotype: One base away lies a much larger clone, so this may be a sequencing read error. This chain connects TRBV6-1 to TRBJ1-2; D ambiguous. There are 11 residues in the CDR3. Germline V gene data show CDR1 as MNHNS and CDR2 as SASEGT. The CDR3 loop is CVSRMGYGYTF. The CDR3 DNA follows: TGTGTCAGCAGAATGGGCTATGGCTACACCTTC.

This clonotype was seen just once. This could be a read error, since a much larger clone is one nucleotide away. The chain couples TRBV6-6 to TRBJ2-6; 8 positions agree with TRBD2. V shed 6 bases, J shed 5 bases, and the junction held 9 bases outside the gene matches. Per germline, CDR1 MNHNY and CDR2 SVGAGI (reference sequence). There are 16 residues in the CDR3. The CDR3 here is CASSWTGGSWANVLTF. The CDR3 DNA is TGTGCCAGCAGCTGGACGGGAGGGTCTTGGGCCAACGTCCTGACTTTC.

Of note for this clonotype: Being one base from a much bigger clone, this may be a read error. The V gene is TRBV6-6, the J gene TRBJ2-5; D possibly uses TRBD1 or TRBD2 (5 bases each). Germline assignment: CDR1 MNHNY and CDR2 SVGAGI (reference sequence). CDR3 length: 13 amino acids. In DNA, the CDR3 is TGTGGCACAAAACGTGGGGGAACAGAGACCCAGTACTTC. Its translation: CGTKRGGTETQYF.

Note on this clonotype: The junction and the germline gene differ at one end; a read error may be behind it. This chain connects TRBV6-5 to TRBJ2-5; D possibly corresponds to TRBD2 (5 bases). The CDR3 is made up of 17 amino acids. The V gene's germline CDR1 is MNHEY and CDR2 SVGAGI. The CDR3 loop reads CASSPVNRGSGMETQHF. CDR3 sequence (DNA): TGTGCCAGCAGTCCCGTAAATCGGGGTTCGGGGATGGAGACCCAGCACTTC.